The present entry profiles one T cell receptor (beta chain) with its context. The antigen is not known. The CDR3 end lies 3 residues beyond the end of the read and is filled in from the germline J gene. This sample stems from a study of T cells in women clearing cervical HPV infection. Study overall: HLA type stays a possible confounder, typing being limited. Regarding the study as a whole: Cases and controls were distinguished at AUC 0.65 to 0.85 by richness and V genes. Richness differences could reflect unmeasured T-cell content per sample.

The CDR3 extends over 15 amino acids. V was pared by 5 bases and J by 4 bases, with 4 bases of the junction left unmatched. Germline V gene sequence: CDR1 MNHEY, CDR2 SVGEGT. Clones were sequenced by immunoSEQ multiplex PCR, and TCRdb holds only the in-frame ones, with some missing. The repertoire shows 36,000 or so clones; the top ten hold around 3.5%. The specimen sequenced was blood buffy coat. J is TRBJ2-1 and V is TRBV6-2 or TRBV6-3; 11 nucleotides align to TRBD2. The receptor was derived from a woman aged 18 to 75 with a cervical HPV16 infection that either progressed to CIN3+ or cleared (not recorded which). The CDR3 here is CASSLAGGPYNEQFF. Incomplete CDR3 DNA: TGTGCCAGCAGTCTAGCGGGAGGCCCTTACAATGAG.